Described below is a single T cell receptor beta chain sequence and its context. CDR1 is MNHEY and CDR2 is SVGAGI in the germline V gene. Trimming stripped 5 bases from V and 7 bases from J, with 20 bases between. This CDR3 comprises 15 residues. Study members were between roughly 18 and 89 years old and lived in 20 to 25 US regions. This sample was included in a study of blood T cell repertoires in COVID-19. Study-level information: The origin of the acute and convalescent COVID-19 samples was the United States, Italy and Spain. Nucleic acid was either cDNA or gDNA, and it came from T cells, B-cell-depleted T cells, or PBMCs.

TCRdb's table, derived via immunoSEQ multiplex PCR, lists solely in-frame clones and lacks some. In the table there are 210,000 or so clones, about 84% of which are singletons. Sequenced: PBMCs or T cells enriched from blood (not recorded which). V usage is TRBV6-5 and J usage is TRBJ1-2; D possibly corresponds to TRBD1 (6 bases). This receptor was obtained from a woman aged 40 to 55 with acute COVID-19. DNA for the CDR3: TGTGCCAGCAGTACGGGGGGCTTGGGCTTCGGTGGCTACACCTTC. It translates to CASSTGGLGFGGYTF.